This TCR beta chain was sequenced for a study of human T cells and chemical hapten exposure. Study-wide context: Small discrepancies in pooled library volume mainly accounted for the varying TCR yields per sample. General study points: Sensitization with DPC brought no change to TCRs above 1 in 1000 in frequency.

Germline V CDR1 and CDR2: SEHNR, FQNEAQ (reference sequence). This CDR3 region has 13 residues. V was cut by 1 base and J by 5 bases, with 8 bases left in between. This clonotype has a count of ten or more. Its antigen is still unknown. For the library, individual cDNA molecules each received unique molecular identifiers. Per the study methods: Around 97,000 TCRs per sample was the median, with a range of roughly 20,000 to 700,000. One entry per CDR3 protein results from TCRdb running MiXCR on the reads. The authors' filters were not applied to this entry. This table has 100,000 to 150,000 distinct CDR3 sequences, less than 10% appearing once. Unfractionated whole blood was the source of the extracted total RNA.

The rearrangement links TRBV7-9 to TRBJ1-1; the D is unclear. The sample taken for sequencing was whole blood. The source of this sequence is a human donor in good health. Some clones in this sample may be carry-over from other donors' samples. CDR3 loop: CASSLDHGTEAFF. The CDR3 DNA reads TGTGCCAGCAGCTTAGACCACGGAACTGAAGCTTTCTTT.